This entry is about one T cell receptor beta chain. The sample originates from a study of T cells after yellow fever vaccination. This CDR3 spans 15 amino acids. Germline loops: CDR1 GTSNPN, CDR2 SVGIG (reference sequence). The ends lost 0 bases at V and 6 bases at J; junction bases unmatched: 10. MiXCR, applied by TCRdb to the 5' RACE reads, yields one record per CDR3 protein. The sample records 200,000 to 300,000 distinct CDR3 sequences, 6% to 8% being singletons. The rearrangement joins TRBV30 to TRBJ1-1; 7 bases are shared with TRBD1. The sequencing here drew on CD4+ T cells sorted from PBMCs, taken on the day of the yellow fever booster vaccination. The clonotype comes from a man aged 25 to 45 who received the YFV17D yellow fever vaccine. This chain's CDR3 is CAWSVQRQGGPEAFF. CDR3 sequence (DNA): TGTGCCTGGAGTGTACAGAGGCAGGGGGGCCCTGAAGCTTTCTTT.